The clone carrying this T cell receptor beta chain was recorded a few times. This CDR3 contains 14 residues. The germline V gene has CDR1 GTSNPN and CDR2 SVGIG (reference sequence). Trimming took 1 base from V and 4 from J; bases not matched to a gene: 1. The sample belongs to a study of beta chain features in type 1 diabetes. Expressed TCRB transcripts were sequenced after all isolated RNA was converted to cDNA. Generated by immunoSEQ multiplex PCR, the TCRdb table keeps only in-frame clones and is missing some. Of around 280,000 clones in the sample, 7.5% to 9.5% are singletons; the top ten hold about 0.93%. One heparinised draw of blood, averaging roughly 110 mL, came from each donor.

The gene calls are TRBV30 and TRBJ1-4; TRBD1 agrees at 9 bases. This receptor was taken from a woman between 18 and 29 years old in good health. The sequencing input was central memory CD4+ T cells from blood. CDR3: CAWSEGQGNEKLFF. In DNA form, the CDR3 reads TGTGCCTGGAGTGAGGGACAGGGTAATGAAAAACTGTTTTTT.